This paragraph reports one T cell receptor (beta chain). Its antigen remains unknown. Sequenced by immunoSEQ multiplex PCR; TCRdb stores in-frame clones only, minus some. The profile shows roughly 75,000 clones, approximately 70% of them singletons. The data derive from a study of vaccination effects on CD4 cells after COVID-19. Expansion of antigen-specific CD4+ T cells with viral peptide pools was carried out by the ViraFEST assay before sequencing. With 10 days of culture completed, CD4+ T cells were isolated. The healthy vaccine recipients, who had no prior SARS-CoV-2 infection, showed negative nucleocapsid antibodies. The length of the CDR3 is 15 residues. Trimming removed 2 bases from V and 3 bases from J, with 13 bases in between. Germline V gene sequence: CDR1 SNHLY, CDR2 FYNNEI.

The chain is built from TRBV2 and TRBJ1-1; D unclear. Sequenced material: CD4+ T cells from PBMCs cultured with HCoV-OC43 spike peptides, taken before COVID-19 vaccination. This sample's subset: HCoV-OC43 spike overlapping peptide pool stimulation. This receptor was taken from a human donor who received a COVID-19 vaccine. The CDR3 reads CASSERAPWDTEAFF. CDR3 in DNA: TGTGCCAGCAGTGAAAGGGCACCTTGGGACACTGAAGCTTTCTTT.